A single sample gave rise to the 22 T cell receptor beta chains below, sequenced in a study of blood T cell repertoires in COVID-19 (TCRdb year 2020). The method behind the library was the immunoSEQ multiplex PCR assay. Sourced from immuneACCESS, this table was stored by TCRdb with only in-frame sequences that have V and J called. A share of the clones is absent; for the studies checked, an unresolved V gene accounts for under half, and the remainder has no known explanation. This sample is represented by a few hundred thousand clones; over 75% of them were singletons. Approximately 7.9% of the sample rests with the top ten. Material: peripheral blood. The receptors were gathered from a human donor in a cohort sampled during active COVID-19.

The rearrangement uses TRBV4-2 and TRBJ1-6; D gene unclear. The ends were cut back, 1 base at V and 6 bases at J, with 13 bases in the middle. This CDR3 has 16 amino acids. Germline CDR1 LGHNA, CDR2 YNFKEQ. CDR3 sequence: CASSQVGLSANSPLHF. CDR3 nucleotide sequence: TGTGCCAGCAGCCAAGTCGGACTATCGGCTAATTCACCCCTCCACTTT.

This clone was seen more than once but under ten times. This chain connects TRBV29-1 to TRBJ1-3; D remains unclear. From germline, CDR1 is SQVTM and CDR2 ANQGSEA. V shed 4 bases and J shed 4 bases, with 8 bases lying between them. This CDR3 comprises 12 residues. The DNA for the CDR3 is TGCAGCGTTGCCCCAGAAGGAAACACCATATATTTT. Its protein is CSVAPEGNTIYF. The complete variable domain, with remaining parts taken from reference TRBV29-1 and TRBJ1-3, reads SAVISQKPSRDICQRGTSLTIQCQVDSQVTMMFWYRQQPGQSLTLIATANQGSEATYESGFVIDKFPISRPNLTFSTLTVSNMSPEDSSIYLCSVAPEGNTIYFGEGSWLTVV.

This sequence joins TRBV6-1 and TRBJ1-2, with D perhaps TRBD1 (6 bases). Per germline, CDR1 MNHNS and CDR2 SASEGT. The CDR3 has 15 amino acids. Deletions cut 2 bases from V and 6 bases from J, with 16 bases between. The CDR3 here is CASSETQQGIDGYTF. CDR3 sequence (DNA): TGTGCCAGCAGTGAAACGCAACAGGGAATAGATGGCTACACCTTC.

V usage is TRBV6-5 and J usage is TRBJ2-7, with D possibly matching TRBD1 (5 bases). Trimming took 3 bases from V and 7 from J, leaving 13 bases between them. The CDR3 has 13 residues. Germline CDR1 is MNHEY and CDR2 is SVGAGI. In nucleotides, the CDR3 is TGTGCCAGCAGTTATGCGTGGTCAGGGGAGCAGTACTTC. Translated, it gives CASSYAWSGEQYF.

This chain connects TRBV6-1 to TRBJ2-3; 13 bases are a match to TRBD2. CDR1 and CDR2 (germline): MNHNS, SASEGT. The CDR3 is 16 amino acids. The trim removed 6 bases at V and 5 bases at J, leaving 8 bases unmatched. The CDR3 region is CASSELAGGKGDTQYF. The CDR3 DNA reads TGTGCCAGCAGCGAACTAGCGGGGGGGAAGGGAGATACGCAGTATTTT.

This rearrangement joins TRBV3-1 (or the pseudogene TRBV3-2) to TRBJ1-1; tentative D call: TRBD1 (5 bases). The CDR3 covers 15 residues. The V end was cut by 4 bases, the J end by 2 bases, with 14 bases between. Germline V CDR1 and CDR2: LGHDT, YNNKEL (reference sequence). CDR3 in DNA: TGTGCCAGCAGCCTGAGGGGAGGGGCCAACACTGAAGCTTTCTTT. It codes for CASSLRGGANTEAFF.

The chain employs TRBV9 and TRBJ1-1, with a possible D match to TRBD1 (5 bases). The CDR3 runs 14 residues. V was trimmed by 4 bases and J by 6 bases, leaving 16 bases between them. Germline CDR1 is SGDLS and CDR2 is YYNGEE. CDR3 loop: CASSSLGGRAEAFF. CDR3 DNA sequence: TGTGCCAGCAGCTCCCTGGGGGGTCGGGCTGAAGCTTTCTTT. The whole variable domain, filled in from reference TRBV9 and TRBJ1-1, reads DSGVTQTPKHLITATGQRVTLRCSPRSGDLSVYWYQQSLDQGLQFLIQYYNGEERAKGNILERFSAQQFPDLHSELNLSSLELGDSALYFCASSSLGGRAEAFFGQGTRLTVV.

The V gene is TRBV5-6, the J gene TRBJ1-5; tentatively, D is TRBD1 (5 bases). Deletions cut 0 bases from V and 7 bases from J, with 11 bases between. Germline V gives CDR1 SGHDT, CDR2 YYEEEE. The CDR3 totals 14 residues. The CDR3 coding sequence is TGTGCCAGCAGCTTGGAGGGGAGGTTCCAGCCCCAGCATTTT. This codes for CASSLEGRFQPQHF.

In its sample, this clone was seen a few times. The CDR3 spells CASSSSGGPTGELFF. The CDR3 coding sequence is TGTGCCAGCAGCTCTAGCGGGGGACCCACCGGGGAGCTGTTTTTT. The chain is built from TRBV5-4 and TRBJ2-2; 10 nucleotides align to TRBD2. CDR3 length: 15 amino acids. Losses at the gene ends were 3 bases for V and 4 bases for J; bases not matched to a gene: 3. Germline V gives CDR1 SGHNT, CDR2 YYREEE (reference sequence).

The gene calls are TRBV14 and TRBJ1-1; D ambiguous. This CDR3 spans 12 amino acids. Germline-derived CDR1 and CDR2 are SGHDN and FVKESK. V dropped 0 bases and J dropped 12 bases, with 11 bases sitting between them. CDR3 residues: CASSQDVGVSFF. The CDR3 nucleotides are TGTGCCAGCAGCCAAGATGTCGGGGTTTCTTTCTTT.

This clone was recorded once. The chain employs TRBV2 and TRBJ2-5; tentative D call: TRBD2 (5 bases). The ends were cut back, 7 bases at V and 7 bases at J, with 10 bases in the middle. Germline-derived CDR1 and CDR2 are SNHLY and FYNNEI. The CDR3 is 11 amino acids. CDR3 sequence (DNA): TGTGCCAGCAAGGGAGAGGTGACCCAGTACTTC. This codes for CASKGEVTQYF.

In nucleotides, the CDR3 is TGTGCCACCAGTGATCCCACAGGGGGTAACTATGGCTACACCTTC. Encoded protein: CATSDPTGGNYGYTF. This chain joins TRBV24-1 and TRBJ1-2, with 8 bases identical to TRBD1. The V gene's germline CDR1 is KGHDR and CDR2 SFDVKD. This CDR3 has 15 residues. Trimming cost V 3 bases and J 1 base; bases outside gene matches: 3.

This chain joins TRBV12-3 or TRBV12-4 and TRBJ2-1, with D uncertain. V was clipped by 1 base and J by 8 bases, with 6 bases between them. There are 12 residues in the CDR3. CDR3: CASSLVRDEQFF. The CDR3 region has the DNA TGTGCCAGCAGTTTAGTGAGAGATGAGCAGTTCTTC.

V gene TRBV3-1 (or the pseudogene TRBV3-2) combines with J gene TRBJ2-3, with TRBD2 matching 14 bases. The germline gives CDR1 LGHDT, CDR2 YNNKEL (reference sequence). V gave up 4 bases and J gave up 1 base; unmatched junction bases: 4. This CDR3 has 17 residues. CDR3 bases: TGTGCCAGCAGCCGGACTAGCGGGGGGCTTGGCACAGATACGCAGTATTTT. Amino acids: CASSRTSGGLGTDTQYF.

Here the CDR3 DNA reads TGTGCTAGTGGTTCCGGGACAGGGTCTAGTGGGGCTTTCTTT. Amino acids: CASGSGTGSSGAFF. The chain is built from TRBV12-5 and TRBJ1-1, with 9 bases lining up with TRBD1. V lost 4 bases and J lost 11; bases outside the gene matches: 11. The length of the CDR3 is 14 residues. The germline gives CDR1 LGHNT, CDR2 FRNRAP.

V usage is TRBV24-1 and J usage is TRBJ2-5, with D possibly matching TRBD2 (5 bases). Germline V gives CDR1 KGHDR, CDR2 SFDVKD. This CDR3 has 18 amino acids. Trimming stripped 4 bases from V and 5 bases from J, with 25 bases between. The CDR3 nucleotides are TGTGCCACCAGTGACACTACAGCGGAACGTTTAGGCCGGGAGACCCAGTACTTC. As protein: CATSDTTAERLGRETQYF.

This clone occurred a few times. The J gene is TRBJ2-3, the V gene TRBV7-9; 8 bases map to TRBD2. The junction had 10 bases not matched to a gene; V was cut back by 0 bases and J by 5 bases. CDR3 size: 17 residues. The germline V gene encodes CDR1 SEHNR and CDR2 FQNEAQ (reference sequence). Here the CDR3 reads CASSLAKTGTSVDTQYF. In DNA, the CDR3 is TGTGCCAGCAGCTTAGCTAAAACCGGGACTAGTGTAGATACGCAGTATTTT.

The chain combines TRBV19 with TRBJ1-2; D may be TRBD1 (6 bases). The V and J ends lost 7 bases and 1 base respectively, with 13 bases between them. The CDR3 totals 14 residues. The germline CDR1 and CDR2 sequences are LNHDA and SQIVND (reference sequence). CDR3 bases: TGTGCCAGTAACCCTACAGGGAGTAACTATGGCTACACCTTC. Amino acids: CASNPTGSNYGYTF.

This clone appeared a single time. The V gene is TRBV18, the J gene TRBJ1-6, with D tentatively TRBD1 (5 bases). V gave up 3 bases and J gave up 10 bases, with 16 bases separating them. Germline lookup yields CDR1 KGHSH and CDR2 LQKENI. The CDR3 sequence is 15 residues long. The CDR3, as DNA: TGTGCCAGCTCACCCTTCGGGGGGGTTGACTCACCCCTCCACTTT. This sequence encodes CASSPFGGVDSPLHF.

The rearrangement uses TRBV4-2 and TRBJ1-5; D gene unclear. Germline V gene lookup returns CDR1 LGHNA and CDR2 YNFKEQ. CDR3 length: 14 amino acids. Trimming left V 2 bases short and J 1 base short, with 6 bases between. CDR3 in DNA: TGTGCCAGCAGCCAAAGGGAGAGCAATCAGCCCCAGCATTTT. It is translated as CASSQRESNQPQHF.

The chain carries TRBV18 and TRBJ1-6; D is undetermined. Trimming removed 1 base at V and 9 bases at J, with 16 bases between. This CDR3 has 16 amino acids. Germline loops: CDR1 KGHSH, CDR2 LQKENI. CDR3 residues: CASSPLLVGEGSPLHF. The CDR3 DNA reads as TGTGCCAGCTCACCACTCCTCGTCGGGGAGGGTTCACCCCTCCACTTT.

This clone was counted a single time. This chain uses TRBV2 with TRBJ2-7; the match to TRBD1 covers 8 bases. CDR3 length equals 13 residues. Looked up from germline, CDR1 is SNHLY and CDR2 is FYNNEI. V was clipped by 6 bases and J by 5 bases; unmatched bases: 6. In DNA, the CDR3 is TGTGCCAGCAGGGAGGACAGGGTGAACGAGCAGTACTTC. Encoded protein: CASREDRVNEQYF. The variable domain in full, with the rest retrieved from reference TRBV2 and TRBJ2-7, is EPEVTQTPSHQVTQMGQEVILRCVPISNHLYFYWYRQILGQKVEFLVSFYNNEISEKSEIFDDQFSVERPDGSNFTLKIRSTKLEDSAMYFCASREDRVNEQYFGPGTRLTVT.